The rows below give T cell receptor beta chains drawn from one sample of a study of CD8 T cells in ankylosing spondylitis. Each CDR3 protein is one row after TCRdb ran MiXCR on the 5' RACE reads. Of around 250,000 distinct CDR3 sequences listed, roughly 32% were seen once; the top ten hold 4% to 5.5%. Sequenced sample: blood, either unsorted or a sorted T cell fraction (not recorded which). The source of these receptors is a male donor with ankylosing spondylitis or in good health (not recorded which). Both conserved end residues are part of each CDR3. A D gene is named only where the DNA matches it firmly. A clone size is listed for some rows: how often the clone was seen (once, few, many), or a class if it is expanded.

few	TRBV20-1	.	TRBJ1-5	TGCAGTGCTAGGGACAGCAGCAATCAGCCCCAGCATTTT	CSARDSSNQPQHF
.	TRBV5-1	.	TRBJ2-1	TGCGCCAGCAGCTTGGCGCAACAGTCCTACAATGAGCAGTTCTTC	CASSLAQQSYNEQFF
.	TRBV20-1	.	TRBJ2-5	TGCAATGCTAGAGATACCCACTATATTCAAGAGACCCAGTACTTC	CNARDTHYIQETQYF
.	TRBV28	TRBD1	TRBJ1-1	TGTGCCAGCAGTCTGACAGGGAGCACGAACACTGAAGCTTTCTTT	CASSLTGSTNTEAFF
.	TRBV12-3/TRBV12-4	TRBD2	TRBJ2-7	TGTGCCAGCAGTTTCGGCGGGGGGGTGAACGAGCAGTACTTC	CASSFGGGVNEQYF
.	TRBV7-2	TRBD2	TRBJ2-3	TGTGCCAGCAGCTTAGCTGTAGCGGGGGGGCATACAGATACGCAGTATTTT	CASSLAVAGGHTDTQYF
.	TRBV4-1	.	TRBJ2-3	TGCGCCAGCAGCCAGCCTCTGGGTTTGACAGATACGCAGTATTTT	CASSQPLGLTDTQYF
.	TRBV7-2	.	TRBJ2-2	TGTGCCAGCAGCTTAGCGGGCGCGGGGATCGGGGAGCTGTTTTTT	CASSLAGAGIGELFF
.	TRBV29-1	TRBD1	TRBJ2-2	TGCAGCGTCAACACAGGGGGCAGAACCGGGGAGCTGTTTTTT	CSVNTGGRTGELFF
.	TRBV7-9	.	TRBJ2-2	TGTGCCAGCAGCTTGGTGTACACCGGGGAGCTGTTTTTT	CASSLVYTGELFF
many	TRBV29-1	.	TRBJ2-2	TGCAGCGGCCGGAACACCGGGGAGCTGTTTTTT	CSGRNTGELFF
few	TRBV11-2	.	TRBJ1-2	TGTGCCAGCAGCTATCTCACGGGGTCCAACTATGGCTACACCTTC	CASSYLTGSNYGYTF
.	TRBV2	TRBD1	TRBJ2-5	TGTGCCAGCTATAGGGGCGATAAGGGGGCGGAGACCCAGTACTTC	CASYRGDKGAETQYF
few	TRBV29-1	.	TRBJ1-2	TGCAGCGTTGAGGAAGAATCTAACTATGGCTACACCTTC	CSVEEESNYGYTF
.	TRBV9	.	TRBJ2-7	TGTGCCAGCAGCGTAGTCCCCGTTGTATCCTACGAGCAGTACTTC	CASSVVPVVSYEQYF
.	TRBV28	.	TRBJ2-1	TGTGCCAGCAGTTTAAGGGACTTCCCCTACAATGAGCAGTTCTTC	CASSLRDFPYNEQFF
.	TRBV20-1	.	TRBJ2-5	TGCAGCGCCAGGGGGCGGGGGTCCGAGCAAGAGACCCAGTACTTC	CSARGRGSEQETQYF
.	TRBV4-2	.	TRBJ1-1	TGTGCCAGCAGCCAAGATTTGACGATGAACACTGAAGCTTTCTTT	CASSQDLTMNTEAFF
.	TRBV20-1	.	TRBJ2-5	TGCAGTGCTAGTAGTTTGGAGACCCAGTACTTC	CSASSLETQYF
many	TRBV29-1	.	TRBJ1-1	TGCAGCGTTAAGAGCTTGAACACTGAAGCTTTCTTT	CSVKSLNTEAFF
.	TRBV9	.	TRBJ2-2	TGTGCCAGCAGCGCCTACCCCGTAGGGGCTCCCACCGGGGAGCTGTTTTTT	CASSAYPVGAPTGELFF
.	TRBV10-3	.	TRBJ2-1	TGTGCCATCAGTGAGGAAAGACACAATGAGCAGTTCTTC	CAISEERHNEQFF
.	TRBV6-2/TRBV6-3	.	TRBJ2-2	TGTGCCAGCGGGCGGCTCGGGGAGCTGTTTTTT	CASGRLGELFF
few	TRBV5-1	.	TRBJ2-5	TGCGCCAGCAGCTTATCAGACGGGGCCCGGCCCGGGGACCAGTACTTC	CASSLSDGARPGDQYF
.	TRBV6-1	.	TRBJ1-5	TGTGCCAGCAGAGGCGGGTCTCATCAGCCCCAGCATTTT	CASRGGSHQPQHF
once	TRBV28	.	TRBJ2-5	TGTGCCAGCACGCGAACAGCAGAGACCCAGTACTTC	CASTRTAETQYF
.	TRBV11-3	.	TRBJ2-1	TGTGCCAGCAGCTTATCTAACTACAATGAGCAGTTCTTC	CASSLSNYNEQFF
.	TRBV6-5	TRBD2	TRBJ2-7	TGTGCCAGCAGTTACTCGAGTGAGGGGACTAGAGTTTACTTC	CASSYSSEGTRVYF
.	TRBV12-3/TRBV12-4	TRBD1	TRBJ2-3	TGTGCCAGCAGACGGCGCCCCTCAGACAGGGGCACAGATACGCAGTATTTT	CASRRRPSDRGTDTQYF
.	TRBV29-1	TRBD2	TRBJ2-3	TGCAGCGTTGAGTCGAGCGGGGAGGATACGCAGTATTTT	CSVESSGEDTQYF
.	TRBV3-1	.	TRBJ2-1	TGTGCCAGCAGCTATTCAGGGGCCGTGGCCTACAATGAGCAGTTCTTC	CASSYSGAVAYNEQFF
.	TRBV12-3/TRBV12-4	TRBD1	TRBJ1-2	TGTGCCAGCAGCCAGGACAGGGGGCTCAACTATGGCTACACCTTC	CASSQDRGLNYGYTF
.	TRBV11-3	.	TRBJ2-1	TGTGCCAGCAGCCACGGGGCTAGCTCCTACAATGAGCAGTTCTTC	CASSHGASSYNEQFF
many	TRBV20-1	TRBD2	TRBJ2-5	TGCAGTGCTAGTTTGGGTAGCGGGCCCCTAGAGACCCAGTACTTC	CSASLGSGPLETQYF
.	TRBV29-1	TRBD1	TRBJ1-1	TGCAGCGTCGGCCCAGGGGGCACTGAAGCTTTCTTT	CSVGPGGTEAFF
.	TRBV12-3/TRBV12-4	.	TRBJ2-3	TGTGCCAGCAGTCCCTGGGGCCCTGGAGATACGCAGTATTTT	CASSPWGPGDTQYF
few	TRBV20-1	.	TRBJ1-1	TGCAGTGCTAGAGCCGGGGCCGTGAACACTGAAGCTTTCTTT	CSARAGAVNTEAFF
few	TRBV12-3/TRBV12-4	TRBD1	TRBJ1-1	TGTGCCAGCAGTCCGTGGGACAGGGGTGAGGACACTGAAGCTTTCTTT	CASSPWDRGEDTEAFF
.	TRBV7-2	TRBD2	TRBJ2-3	TGTGCCAGCAGCTTCAGACTAGCGGGGGGCCGGGATACGCAGTATTTT	CASSFRLAGGRDTQYF
.	TRBV20-1	TRBD1	TRBJ1-2	TGCAGTCCCTACAGGGGAGCAGGAAACTATGGCTACACCTTC	CSPYRGAGNYGYTF
.	TRBV5-1	.	TRBJ1-4	TGCGCCAGCAAGCTCCACGTAGGGACTGATAATGAAAAACTGTTTTTT	CASKLHVGTDNEKLFF
few	TRBV20-1	TRBD2	TRBJ2-1	TGCAGTGCTAGAGTCATAGGCGGGGGGGGCCAGAATGAGCAGTTCTTC	CSARVIGGGGQNEQFF
.	TRBV29-1	.	TRBJ1-1	TGCAGCGTTAAGCCCAACCAGGGGACTGAAGCTTTCTTT	CSVKPNQGTEAFF
.	TRBV7-8	.	TRBJ1-1	TGTGCCAGCAGCTTAGCGCAGGGCATGAACACTGAAGCTTTCTTT	CASSLAQGMNTEAFF
.	TRBV7-2	TRBD2	TRBJ2-7	TGTGCCAGCAGTTACGCGCTAGCGGGGGAGGGGGAGCAGTACTTC	CASSYALAGEGEQYF
.	TRBV5-6	TRBD1	TRBJ1-2	TGTGCCAGCAGAAATCACAGGGGAAGCTTTGGCTACACCTTC	CASRNHRGSFGYTF
.	TRBV4-2	.	TRBJ2-5	TGTGCCAGCAGCCAAGTAGGGTCGGGTCTCACAGGAGAGACCCAGTACTTC	CASSQVGSGLTGETQYF
.	TRBV6-5	TRBD2	TRBJ2-3	TGTGCCAGCAGTTACAGGGGTAGCGGGGGGCTCGCAGATACGCAGTATTTT	CASSYRGSGGLADTQYF
few	TRBV6-5	.	TRBJ2-7	TGTGCCAGCAGTTACGCCTTGCGGGGGCCTCACTACGAGCAGTACTTC	CASSYALRGPHYEQYF
few	TRBV20-1	.	TRBJ2-7	TGCAGTGCTAGTGGGGACCTCAGCTCCTACGAGCAGTACTTC	CSASGDLSSYEQYF
.	TRBV3-1	.	TRBJ2-7	TGTGCCAGCAGCCAAGAGTTCTACGAGCAGTACTTC	CASSQEFYEQYF
.	TRBV28	.	TRBJ2-1	TGTGCCAGCAGTCTACGGGGGACTTTGAAATACAATGAGCAGTTCTTC	CASSLRGTLKYNEQFF
many	TRBV29-1	.	TRBJ2-7	TGCAGCGTTGAAGATGGACAGTACGAGCAGTACTTC	CSVEDGQYEQYF
few	TRBV10-3	.	TRBJ2-5	TGTGCCATCAGCGTAGGACAGCCTCAAGAGACCCAGTACTTC	CAISVGQPQETQYF
many	TRBV27	.	TRBJ2-5	TGTGCCAGCAGTCCATGGGGAGTAAGGGTTCAGGAGACCCAGTACTTC	CASSPWGVRVQETQYF
.	TRBV7-6	TRBD1	TRBJ2-3	TGTGCCAGCAGTTCTATCCAGGGGGCGGGAGATACGCAGTATTTT	CASSSIQGAGDTQYF
few	TRBV3-1	TRBD1	TRBJ2-1	TGTGCCAGCAGCCAACCAGGGGGACAGGGAGTTGGTGAGCAGTTCTTC	CASSQPGGQGVGEQFF
few	TRBV6-5	.	TRBJ2-1	TGTGCCAGCCAGGGCTCCAATGAGCAGTTCTTC	CASQGSNEQFF